This TCR beta chain emerged from a study of T-cell reconstitution after alpha-beta-depleted transplantation in children. Note on this clonotype: Its antigen is not known.

Trimming at V came to 4 bases and at J to 1 base, leaving 4 bases not matched to a gene. The CDR3 is 15 residues long. CDR1 is SGHRS and CDR2 is YFSETQ in the germline V gene. This sample's TCRbeta library carried unique molecular identifier barcodes. TCRdb itself ran the PCR reads through MiXCR, one entry per CDR3 protein. The data show about 110,000 distinct CDR3 sequences, 10% seen once. Study conclusions and caveats: The study reportedly traced alpha-beta T cells about two months after transplant to several hundred expanded graft clones.

The material was PBMCs, obtained before TCRalphabeta/CD19-depleted stem cell transplant. The chain is built from TRBV5-1 and TRBJ1-2, with 10 bases aligning to TRBD1. The TCR comes from a boy aged 2 to 10 with acute lymphoblastic leukemia, due to receive a stem cell transplant. CDR3 protein: CASSAGTGVNYGYTF. In DNA form, the CDR3 reads TGCGCCAGCAGCGCCGGGACAGGGGTTAACTATGGCTACACCTTC. Full variable domain (remainder filled in from reference TRBV5-1 and TRBJ1-2): KAGVTQTPRYLIKTRGQQVTLSCSPISGHRSVSWYQQTPGQGLQFLFEYFSETQRNKGNFPGRFSGRQFSNSRSEMNVSTLELGDSALYLCASSAGTGVNYGYTFGSGTRLTVV.